This TCR beta chain was obtained from a study of beta chain features in type 1 diabetes. In total, each donor contributed a single heparinised blood draw that averaged around 0.12 L. As concerns this clone: What it recognizes is unknown.

Sequencing targeted expressed TCRB transcripts, as all isolated RNA had been reverse transcribed. Using immunoSEQ multiplex PCR, the repertoire was profiled, and TCRdb retains in-frame clones only, with some absent. The sample records 150,000 to 190,000 clones, around 10% being singletons. Study-level points and caveats: There was a possibility that cDNA sequencing over-represented cells with high TCR expression.

Germline V gene lookup returns CDR1 LGHNA and CDR2 YNFKEQ. The CDR3 totals 16 residues. V shed 1 base and J 3 bases; nucleotides not matched to a gene: 9. Sequencing was done on a sample of central memory CD4+ T cells from blood. This TCR came from a man aged 18 to 29 in good health. The chain couples TRBV4-2 to TRBJ2-7; 7 bases agree with TRBD1. In DNA form, the CDR3 reads TGTGCCAGCAGCCAAGTCTTTGGACAGGTCAGCTACGAGCAGTACTTC. It encodes CASSQVFGQVSYEQYF.